This record concerns one T cell receptor beta chain sequence. V shed 3 bases and J shed 7 bases, with 17 bases lying between them. CDR3 length equals 15 residues. CDR1 is SGHDT and CDR2 is YYEEEE in the germline V gene. This entry comes from a study of blood T cell repertoires in COVID-19. TCRdb keeps only in-frame clones here, not all; method: immunoSEQ multiplex PCR. The sample has under 200,000 clones; about 83% are singletons. The sequence derives from a woman aged 70-85 years who had recovered from COVID-19. The rearrangement links TRBV5-6 to TRBJ1-3; D is perhaps TRBD1 (6 bases). Sequencing used peripheral blood. The CDR3 region has the DNA TGTGCCAGCAGCTGGGAACTCGGGGGGCCGAACACCATATATTTT. Its translation is CASSWELGGPNTIYF.